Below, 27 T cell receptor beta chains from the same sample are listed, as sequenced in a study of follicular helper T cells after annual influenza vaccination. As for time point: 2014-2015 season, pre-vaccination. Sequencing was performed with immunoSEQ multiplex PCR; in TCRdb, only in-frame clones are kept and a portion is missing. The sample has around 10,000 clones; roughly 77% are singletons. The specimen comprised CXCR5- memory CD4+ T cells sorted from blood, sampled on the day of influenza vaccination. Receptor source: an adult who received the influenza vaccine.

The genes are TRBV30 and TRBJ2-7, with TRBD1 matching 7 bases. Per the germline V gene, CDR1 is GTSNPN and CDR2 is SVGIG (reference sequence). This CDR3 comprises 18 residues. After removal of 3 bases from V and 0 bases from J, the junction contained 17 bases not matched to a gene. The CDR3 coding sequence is TGTGCCTGGAGAGCGCTTCAACCGGGACAGTGGGGCTCCTACGAGCAGTACTTC. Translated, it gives CAWRALQPGQWGSYEQYF.

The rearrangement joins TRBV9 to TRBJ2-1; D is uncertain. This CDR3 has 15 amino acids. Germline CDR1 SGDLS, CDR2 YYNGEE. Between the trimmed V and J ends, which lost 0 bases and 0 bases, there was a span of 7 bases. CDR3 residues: CASSVDTGSYNEQFF. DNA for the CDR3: TGTGCCAGCAGCGTAGATACGGGCTCCTACAATGAGCAGTTCTTC.

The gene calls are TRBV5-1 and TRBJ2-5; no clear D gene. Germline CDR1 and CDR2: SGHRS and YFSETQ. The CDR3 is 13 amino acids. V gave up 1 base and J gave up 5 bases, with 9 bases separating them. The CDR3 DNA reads TGCGCCAGCAGCTTGCGGTCGCGGGAGACCCAGTACTTC. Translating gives CASSLRSRETQYF.

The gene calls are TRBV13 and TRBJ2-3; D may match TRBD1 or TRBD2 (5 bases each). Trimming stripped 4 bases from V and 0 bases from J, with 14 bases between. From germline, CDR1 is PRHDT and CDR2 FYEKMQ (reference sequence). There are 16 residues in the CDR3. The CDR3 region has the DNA TGTGCCAGCAGCTATACCGGGACCACTAGCACAGATACGCAGTATTTT. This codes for CASSYTGTTSTDTQYF.

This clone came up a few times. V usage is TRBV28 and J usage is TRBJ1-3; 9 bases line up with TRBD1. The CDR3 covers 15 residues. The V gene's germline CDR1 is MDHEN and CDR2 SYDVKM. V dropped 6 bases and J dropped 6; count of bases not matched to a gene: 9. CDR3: CASSFRDRDANTIYF. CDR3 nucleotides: TGTGCCAGCAGCTTCCGGGACAGGGATGCAAACACCATATATTTT.

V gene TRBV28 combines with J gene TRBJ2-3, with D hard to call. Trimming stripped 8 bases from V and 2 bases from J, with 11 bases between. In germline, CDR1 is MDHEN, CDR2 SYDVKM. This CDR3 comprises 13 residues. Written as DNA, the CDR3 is TGTGCCAGCGTTGGCACGGACACAGATACGCAGTATTTT. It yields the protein CASVGTDTDTQYF.

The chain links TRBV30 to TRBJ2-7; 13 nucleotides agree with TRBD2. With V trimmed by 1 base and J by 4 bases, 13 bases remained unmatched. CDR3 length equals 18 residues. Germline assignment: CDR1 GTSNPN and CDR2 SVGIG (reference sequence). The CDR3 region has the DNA TGTGCCTGGAGTGCCGGACTAGCGGGAGTACGGGCTGGGTACGAGCAGTACTTC. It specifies CAWSAGLAGVRAGYEQYF.

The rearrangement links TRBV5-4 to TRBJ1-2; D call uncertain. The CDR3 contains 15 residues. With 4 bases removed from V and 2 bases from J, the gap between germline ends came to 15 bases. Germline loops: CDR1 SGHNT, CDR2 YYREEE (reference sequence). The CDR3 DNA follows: TGTGCCAGCAGCGCCTGGGAGAAGGCGAACTATGGCTACACCTTC. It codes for CASSAWEKANYGYTF.

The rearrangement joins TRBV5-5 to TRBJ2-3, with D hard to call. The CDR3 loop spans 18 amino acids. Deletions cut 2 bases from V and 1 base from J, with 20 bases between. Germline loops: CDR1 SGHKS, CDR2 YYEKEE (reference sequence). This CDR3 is CASSLISSHLVGTDTQYF. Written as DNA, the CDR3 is TGTGCCAGCAGCTTAATCTCCTCCCACCTGGTTGGCACAGATACGCAGTATTTT.

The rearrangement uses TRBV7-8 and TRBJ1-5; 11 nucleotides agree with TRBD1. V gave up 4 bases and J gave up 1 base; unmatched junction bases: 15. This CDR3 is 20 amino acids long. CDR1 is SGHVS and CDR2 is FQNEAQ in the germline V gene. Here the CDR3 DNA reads TGTGCCAGCAGCTCCCGACGAACCGGGAGGACAGGGGGCAGCAATCAGCCCCAGCATTTT. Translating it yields CASSSRRTGRTGGSNQPQHF.

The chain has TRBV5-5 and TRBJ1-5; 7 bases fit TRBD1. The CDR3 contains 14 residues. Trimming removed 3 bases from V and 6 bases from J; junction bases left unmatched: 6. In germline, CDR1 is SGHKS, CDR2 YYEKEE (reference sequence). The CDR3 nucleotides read TGTGCCAGCAGCTCAACAGGGGTAACTCAGCCCCAGCATTTT. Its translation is CASSSTGVTQPQHF.

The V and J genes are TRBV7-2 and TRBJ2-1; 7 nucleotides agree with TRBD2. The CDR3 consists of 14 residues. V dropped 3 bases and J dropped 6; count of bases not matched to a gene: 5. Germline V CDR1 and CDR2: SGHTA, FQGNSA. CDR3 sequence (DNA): TGTGCCAGCAGCTTGGGGACTACCGGCAATGAGCAGTTCTTC. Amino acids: CASSLGTTGNEQFF.

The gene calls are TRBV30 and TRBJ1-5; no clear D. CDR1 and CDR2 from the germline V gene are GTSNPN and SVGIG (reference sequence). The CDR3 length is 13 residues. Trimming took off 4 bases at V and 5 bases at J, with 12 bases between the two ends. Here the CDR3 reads CAWNYDRDQPQHF. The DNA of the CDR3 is TGTGCCTGGAATTACGACCGGGATCAGCCCCAGCATTTT.

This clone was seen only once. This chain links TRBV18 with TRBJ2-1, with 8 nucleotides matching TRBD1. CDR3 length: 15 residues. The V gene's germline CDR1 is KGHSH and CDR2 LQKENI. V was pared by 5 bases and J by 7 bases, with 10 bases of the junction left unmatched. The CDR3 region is CASSAQTGAVNEQFF. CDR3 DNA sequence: TGTGCCAGCTCAGCTCAGACAGGGGCGGTGAATGAGCAGTTCTTC.

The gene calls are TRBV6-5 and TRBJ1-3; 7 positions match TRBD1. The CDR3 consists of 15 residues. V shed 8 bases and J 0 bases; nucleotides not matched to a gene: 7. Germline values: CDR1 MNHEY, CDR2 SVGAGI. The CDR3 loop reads CASSGQPSSGNTIYF. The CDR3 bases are TGTGCCAGCTCGGGACAGCCCAGCTCTGGAAACACCATATATTTT.

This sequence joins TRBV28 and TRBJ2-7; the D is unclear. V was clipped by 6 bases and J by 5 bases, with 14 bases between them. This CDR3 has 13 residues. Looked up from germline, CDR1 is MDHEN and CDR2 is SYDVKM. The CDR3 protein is CASSLATINEQYF. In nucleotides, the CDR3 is TGTGCCAGCAGCCTTGCGACCATAAACGAGCAGTACTTC.

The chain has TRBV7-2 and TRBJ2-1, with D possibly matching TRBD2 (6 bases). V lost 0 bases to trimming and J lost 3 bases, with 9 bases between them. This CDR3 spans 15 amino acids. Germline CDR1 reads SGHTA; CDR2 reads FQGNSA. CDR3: CASSLAEGLYNEQFF. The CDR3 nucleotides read TGTGCCAGCAGCTTAGCGGAGGGCCTCTACAATGAGCAGTTCTTC.

The CDR3 coding sequence is TGCGCCAGCAGCTTGGTTGGGTCGAGGGTGGGTCCCTACGAGCAGTACTTC. Encoded protein: CASSLVGSRVGPYEQYF. This chain joins TRBV5-1 and TRBJ2-7; D possibly corresponds to TRBD2 (5 bases). V lost 0 bases and J lost 2, with 18 bases in between. Germline values: CDR1 SGHRS, CDR2 YFSETQ. There are 17 residues in the CDR3.

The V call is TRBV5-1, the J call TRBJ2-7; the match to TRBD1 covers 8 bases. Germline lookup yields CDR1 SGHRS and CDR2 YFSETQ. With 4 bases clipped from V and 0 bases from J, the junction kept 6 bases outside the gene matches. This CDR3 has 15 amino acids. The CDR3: CASSTGQAYSYEQYF. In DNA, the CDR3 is TGCGCCAGCAGCACGGGACAGGCATACTCCTACGAGCAGTACTTC. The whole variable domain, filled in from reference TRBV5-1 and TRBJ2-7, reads KAGVTQTPRYLIKTRGQQVTLSCSPISGHRSVSWYQQTPGQGLQFLFEYFSETQRNKGNFPGRFSGRQFSNSRSEMNVSTLELGDSALYLCASSTGQAYSYEQYFGPGTRLTVT.

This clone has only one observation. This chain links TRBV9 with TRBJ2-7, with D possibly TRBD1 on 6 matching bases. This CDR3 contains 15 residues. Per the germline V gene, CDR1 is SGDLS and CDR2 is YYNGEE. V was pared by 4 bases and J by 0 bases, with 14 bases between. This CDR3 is CASSPQGQSSYEQYF. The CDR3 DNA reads TGTGCCAGCAGCCCCCAAGGACAGAGCTCCTACGAGCAGTACTTC. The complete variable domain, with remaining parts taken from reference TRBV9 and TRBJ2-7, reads DSGVTQTPKHLITATGQRVTLRCSPRSGDLSVYWYQQSLDQGLQFLIQYYNGEERAKGNILERFSAQQFPDLHSELNLSSLELGDSALYFCASSPQGQSSYEQYFGPGTRLTVT.

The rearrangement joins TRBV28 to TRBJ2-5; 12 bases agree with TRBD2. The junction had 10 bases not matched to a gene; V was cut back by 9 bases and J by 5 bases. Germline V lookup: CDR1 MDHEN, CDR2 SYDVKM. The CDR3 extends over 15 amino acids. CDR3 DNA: TGTGCCAGTCCGGACCTAGCGGGAGGGAGGGAGACCCAGTACTTC. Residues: CASPDLAGGRETQYF.

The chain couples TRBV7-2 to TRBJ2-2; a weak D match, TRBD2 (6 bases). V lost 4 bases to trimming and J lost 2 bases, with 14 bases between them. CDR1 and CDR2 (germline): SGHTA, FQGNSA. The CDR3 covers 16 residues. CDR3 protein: CASSSPGGGNTGELFF. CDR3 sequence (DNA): TGTGCCAGCAGCTCCCCCGGGGGAGGTAACACCGGGGAGCTGTTTTTT.

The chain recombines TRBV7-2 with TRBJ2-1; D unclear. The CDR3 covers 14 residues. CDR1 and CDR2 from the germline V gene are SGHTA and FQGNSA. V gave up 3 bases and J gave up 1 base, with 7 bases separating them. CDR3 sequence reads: CASSLEGSYNEQFF. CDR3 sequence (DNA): TGTGCCAGCAGCTTGGAAGGTTCCTACAATGAGCAGTTCTTC.

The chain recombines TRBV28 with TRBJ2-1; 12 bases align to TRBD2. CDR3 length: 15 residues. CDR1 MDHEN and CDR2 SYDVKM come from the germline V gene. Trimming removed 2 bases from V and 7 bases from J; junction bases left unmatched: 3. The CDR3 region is CASSLIGLAGNEQFF. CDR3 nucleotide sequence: TGTGCCAGCAGTTTAATCGGACTAGCGGGGAATGAGCAGTTCTTC.

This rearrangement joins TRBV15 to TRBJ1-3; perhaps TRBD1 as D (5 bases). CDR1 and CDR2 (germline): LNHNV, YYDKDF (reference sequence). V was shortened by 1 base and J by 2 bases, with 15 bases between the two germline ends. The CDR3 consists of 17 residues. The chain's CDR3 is CATSRAWGNNAGNTIYF. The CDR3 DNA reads TGTGCCACCAGCAGAGCATGGGGGAATAACGCTGGAAACACCATATATTTT.

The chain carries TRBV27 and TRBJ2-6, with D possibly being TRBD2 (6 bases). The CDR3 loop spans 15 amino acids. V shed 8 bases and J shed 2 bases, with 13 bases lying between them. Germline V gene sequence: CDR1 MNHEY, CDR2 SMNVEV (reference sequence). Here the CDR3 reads CASGGLDAGANVLTF. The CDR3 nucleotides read TGTGCCAGCGGAGGGTTGGACGCTGGGGCCAACGTCCTGACTTTC.

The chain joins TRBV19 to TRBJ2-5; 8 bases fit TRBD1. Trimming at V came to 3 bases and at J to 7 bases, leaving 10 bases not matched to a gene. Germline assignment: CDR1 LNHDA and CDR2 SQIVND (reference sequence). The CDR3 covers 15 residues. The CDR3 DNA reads TGTGCCAGTAGTATTACTCCCGGACAGGGAGGGACCCAGTACTTC. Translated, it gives CASSITPGQGGTQYF.